The 8 T cell receptor beta chains below all came from one sample that was sequenced in a study of blood T cell repertoires in COVID-19. TCRdb's copy holds only in-frame clones and misses some; the assay was immunoSEQ multiplex PCR. The sample has 65,000 to 95,000 clones; more than 60% are singletons. Sequencing used peripheral blood. Source of these receptors: a human donor in a cohort sampled during active COVID-19.

This clone was picked up a small number of times. The chain joins TRBV29-1 to TRBJ2-1; D is possibly TRBD2 (6 bases). CDR3 length: 14 amino acids. The germline V and J ends were trimmed by 5 bases and 0 bases, with 11 bases remaining between them. CDR1 SQVTM and CDR2 ANQGSEA come from the germline V gene. CDR3 sequence: CSVLSGPSYNEQFF. As DNA, the CDR3 is TGCAGCGTTCTTAGCGGCCCCTCCTACAATGAGCAGTTCTTC.

For the CDR3, the DNA is TGTGCCAGCAGTGAAGGGGGGGGTTATGGCTACACCTTC. Protein: CASSEGGGYGYTF. This rearrangement joins TRBV6-1 to TRBJ1-2; a possible D gene is TRBD1 (5 bases). Germline CDR1 is MNHNS and CDR2 is SASEGT. V was trimmed by 1 base and J by 5 bases, leaving 8 bases between them. There are 13 residues in the CDR3.

This chain uses TRBV6-2 or TRBV6-3 with TRBJ1-1, with a tentative D call TRBD1 (6 bases). The germline CDR1 and CDR2 sequences are MNHEY and SVGEGT. V lost 2 bases, J lost 0 bases, and 7 bases lay in between. CDR3 length: 14 residues. CDR3 region: CASSYQGMNTEAFF. The DNA for the CDR3 is TGTGCCAGCAGTTACCAGGGGATGAACACTGAAGCTTTCTTT.

This rearrangement joins TRBV1 to TRBJ2-7; the table's D call of TRBD1 was not tested on the DNA. TRBV1 is recorded as a pseudogene. The length of the CDR3 is 17 residues. The CDR3 nucleotides are TGCACCAGCAGCCGTCTTCAACAGGGGAAGTATTGGAACGAGCAGTACGTC. Amino acid sequence: CTSSRLQQGKYWNEQYV.

The genes are TRBV7-8 and TRBJ1-2; possibly TRBD1 for D (6 bases). This CDR3 is 14 amino acids long. Per the germline V gene, CDR1 is SGHVS and CDR2 is FQNEAQ. With 2 bases removed from V and 4 bases from J, the gap between germline ends came to 11 bases. CDR3 in amino acids: CASSLLGAPYGYTF. The CDR3 nucleotides are TGTGCCAGCAGCTTACTGGGGGCTCCCTATGGCTACACCTTC.

In nucleotides, the CDR3 is TGTGCCAGCAGCGTGTTCGGGACAGGGGGCCATGGGGGGCAGTACTTC. Translated: CASSVFGTGGHGGQYF. The chain joins TRBV28 to TRBJ2-7; TRBD1 agrees at 12 bases. Germline loops: CDR1 MDHEN, CDR2 SYDVKM. The CDR3 sequence is 16 residues long. After removal of 6 bases from V and 9 bases from J, the junction contained 15 bases not matched to a gene.

This clone has just one count. The chain links TRBV14 to TRBJ2-3, with 8 bases aligning to TRBD2. Germline assignment: CDR1 SGHDN and CDR2 FVKESK. The CDR3 totals 12 residues. The V gene end was trimmed by 8 bases and the J gene end by 4 bases; junction bases not matched to a gene: 2. CDR3 nucleotides: TGTGCCAGCGGGACTAGACCAGATACGCAGTATTTT. It translates to CASGTRPDTQYF.

The chain carries TRBV11-1 and TRBJ2-7, with D tentatively TRBD2 (6 bases). Between the trimmed V and J ends, which lost 5 bases and 3 bases, there was a span of 14 bases. Per germline, CDR1 SGHAT and CDR2 FQDESV (reference sequence). The CDR3 contains 14 residues. CDR3 region: CASSPDGGNYEQYF. CDR3 in DNA: TGTGCCAGCAGCCCTGACGGGGGAAACTACGAGCAGTACTTC.